This TCR beta chain was identified during a study of regulatory T cells in long-lasting Graves disease. Germline V gene data show CDR1 as MDHEN and CDR2 as SYDVKM. The CDR3 is 15 amino acids. In this sample, this clonotype turned up a few times. Arm-PCR with iRepertoire HTBI primers amplified the CDR3 regions for these TCR beta libraries. TCRdb re-called the multiplex PCR reads through MiXCR, storing one row per CDR3 protein. The data contain a few hundred thousand distinct CDR3 sequences, 13% of them singletons. Documented time point: newly diagnosed GD, antithyroid drugs for less than 3 months. Preparation of the TCR library used RNA extracted from PBMCs. These same records also appear under a second study, on T cells in Graves' hyperthyroidism and ophthalmopathy.

The chain recombines TRBV28 with TRBJ1-4; perhaps TRBD1 as D (6 bases). TRBJ1-6 explains the end of the DNA better; the J call may be wrong. The TCR originated in a man under 40 with Graves disease. Material: peripheral blood mononuclear cells (PBMCs), obtained at new diagnosis, from a patient treated with antithyroid drugs. The CDR3, as DNA: TGTGCCAGCAGCCCTCTTAGGGGGTCCCTTTCACCCCTCCACTTT. It specifies CASSPLRGSLSPLHF.